A selection of T cell receptor beta chains follows, all from one sample in a study of beta chain features in type 1 diabetes. Here immunoSEQ multiplex PCR was the method, and the copy in TCRdb shows in-frame clones only, minus some. The sample consists of a few hundred thousand clones, 14% of them appearing once. The specimen was naive CD4+ T cells from blood. These receptors came from a man aged 25-45 years with type 1 diabetes. Both conserved end residues are part of each CDR3. A D gene is named only where the DNA matches it firmly. Size is omitted from some rows. Given values are once, few, many or a class for expanded clones.

size	V	D	J	DNA	CDR3
few	TRBV30	-	TRBJ1-5	TGTGCCTGGAGTGGCCCGGTTAGCAATCAGCCCCAGCATTTT	CAWSGPVSNQPQHF
-	TRBV30	-	TRBJ1-5	TGTGCCTGGAGTGTACAAGGGGCTAGTGAGCCCCAGCATTTT	CAWSVQGASEPQHF
few	TRBV5-1	-	TRBJ2-6	TGCGCCAGCAGCTTGGAGGAATTGGGGGGAGCTGGGGCCAACGTCCTGACTTTC	CASSLEELGGAGANVLTF
many	TRBV23-1	TRBD2	TRBJ2-1	TGCGCCAGCAGTCAATCGGGACTAGCGGGACTCTACAATGAGCAGTTCTTC	CASSQSGLAGLYNEQFF
-	TRBV6-1	-	TRBJ2-1	TGTGCCAGCAGTGAAGCCGGGGTATACAATGAGCAGTTCTTC	CASSEAGVYNEQFF
-	TRBV6-1	-	TRBJ2-3	TGTGCCAGCAGAAGCGTGGGACAAAATACGCAGTATTTT	CASRSVGQNTQYF
few	TRBV7-9	-	TRBJ2-3	TGTGCCAGCAGCTTCGGACAGATCTTCACAGATACGCAGTATTTT	CASSFGQIFTDTQYF
-	TRBV7-4	TRBD1	TRBJ2-3	TGTGCCAGCAGCGTCAACAGGGGTCATACGCAGTATTTT	CASSVNRGHTQYF
-	TRBV19	TRBD2	TRBJ2-1	TGTGCCAGTAGCCGCCTAGCGGGAGCTCTTCGGGAGCAGTTCTTC	CASSRLAGALREQFF
few	TRBV9	-	TRBJ1-2	TGTGCCAGCTGGGATGGGGGGTATGGCTACACCTTC	CASWDGGYGYTF
-	TRBV19	-	TRBJ2-5	TGTGCCAGTAGGCTGGATGGGGGAGGAGAGGAGACCCAGTACTTC	CASRLDGGGEETQYF
few	TRBV29-1	-	TRBJ2-5	TGCAGCGTTAGGGCGGGTCTACAAGAGACCCAGTACTTC	CSVRAGLQETQYF
-	TRBV20-1	-	TRBJ2-1	TGCAGTGCTGGAAGGGGCGATGAGCAGTTCTTC	CSAGRGDEQFF
-	TRBV6-4	-	TRBJ1-4	TGTGCCAGCAGTGACTCGTCAGGGGCTTCAACTAATGAAAAACTGTTTTTT	CASSDSSGASTNEKLFF
few	TRBV14	-	TRBJ2-1	TGTGCCAGCAGCCCTAAAAGGGGGTTCTTC	CASSPKRGFF
few	TRBV29-1	-	TRBJ2-7	TGCAGCGTTGTAGGGGACACCTCTTCCTACGAGCAGTACTTC	CSVVGDTSSYEQYF
-	TRBV19	-	TRBJ1-5	TGTGCCAGTAGTGCGACTGCCCATAGCAATCAGCCCCAGCATTTT	CASSATAHSNQPQHF
few	TRBV18	-	TRBJ2-5	TGTGCCAGCTCACCACCGTGGGGGCCAGAGACCCAGTACTTC	CASSPPWGPETQYF
few	TRBV18	-	TRBJ2-2	TGTGCCAGCTCACCCACAGGGCAAACCGGGGAGCTGTTTTTT	CASSPTGQTGELFF
-	TRBV5-1	-	TRBJ1-1	TGCGCCAGCGGCCCAGGGTCTTCTGGGAACACTGAAGCTTTCTTT	CASGPGSSGNTEAFF
few	TRBV11-2	-	TRBJ2-1	TGTGCCAGCAGCTTCACATTCTACAATGAGCAGTTCTTC	CASSFTFYNEQFF
-	TRBV19	TRBD1	TRBJ1-2	TGTGCCAGTAGTTGGACAGGGATTTCCTATGGCTACACCTTC	CASSWTGISYGYTF
once	TRBV29-1	TRBD1	TRBJ1-1	TGCAGCGTCAGGACAGGGGGGAACACTGAAGCTTTCTTT	CSVRTGGNTEAFF
few	TRBV7-2	-	TRBJ2-7	TGTGCCAGCAGCTTAGTAGCCCAGCTTACCTCCGAGCAGTACTTC	CASSLVAQLTSEQYF
-	TRBV29-1	-	TRBJ2-5	TGCAGCATCAACAGGGAGGGGGAGACCCAGTACTTC	CSINREGETQYF
few	TRBV10-3	TRBD2	TRBJ2-7	TGTGCCATCAGTGAGTCGACCAGCGGGGGTTACGAGCAGTACTTC	CAISESTSGGYEQYF
few	TRBV18	TRBD2	TRBJ2-7	TGTGCCAGCTCACCTTCTAGCGGGGGCTCCTACGAGCAGTACTTC	CASSPSSGGSYEQYF